A selection of T cell receptor beta chains follows, all from one sample in a study of regulatory dendritic cells for organ transplantation. Their specific antigens are unknown. The table came from immunoSEQ multiplex PCR; TCRdb's copy has only in-frame clones and leaves some out. The sample has 9,500 to 15,000 clones; around two thirds are singletons. The sequenced sample was naive CD8+ T cells from blood cultured with dendritic cells. The origin of the receptors is a human donor in good health. The CDR3 runs from the conserved cysteine through the conserved F or W. Each record gives: J gene, V gene, CDR3 length, CDR3 protein.

j_gene: TRBJ2-2
v_gene: TRBV19
len: 13
CDR3aa: CASSVSVDGELFF

j_gene: TRBJ2-7
v_gene: TRBV7-6
len: 16
CDR3aa: CASSLTRDSLTYEQYF

j_gene: TRBJ2-7
v_gene: TRBV4-3
len: 16
CDR3aa: CASSQDSTGRSYEQYF

j_gene: TRBJ2-2
v_gene: TRBV7-3
len: 15
CDR3aa: CASSLRGGSTGELFF

j_gene: TRBJ2-3
v_gene: TRBV2
len: 17
CDR3aa: CASRGTSGAGSTDTQYF

j_gene: TRBJ2-7
v_gene: TRBV5-4
len: 16
CDR3aa: CASSPRTGHGTYEQYF

j_gene: TRBJ1-5
v_gene: TRBV5-6
len: 16
CDR3aa: CASSQGAAGRFQPQHF

j_gene: TRBJ1-5
v_gene: TRBV10-3
len: 14
CDR3aa: CAISEGDTNQPQHF

j_gene: TRBJ2-2
v_gene: TRBV7-9
len: 14
CDR3aa: CASSLTPGTGELFF

j_gene: NA
v_gene: TRBV4-2
len: 13
CDR3aa: CASSQEQGYEQYF

j_gene: TRBJ2-7
v_gene: TRBV19
len: 15
CDR3aa: CASSFGTGGRYEQYF

j_gene: TRBJ1-1
v_gene: TRBV7-8
len: 14
CDR3aa: CASSRDSMNTEAFF

j_gene: TRBJ1-1
v_gene: TRBV30
len: 12
CDR3aa: CARPQGDTEAFF

j_gene: TRBJ2-2
v_gene: TRBV5-8
len: 14
CDR3aa: CASHTSRYTGELFF

j_gene: TRBJ2-7
v_gene: TRBV4-2
len: 16
CDR3aa: CASSQERAGQSYEQYF

j_gene: TRBJ2-3
v_gene: TRBV29-1
len: 12
CDR3aa: CITEGDGDTQYF

j_gene: TRBJ2-4
v_gene: TRBV11-3
len: 16
CDR3aa: CASSHRDTEAKNIQYF

j_gene: TRBJ2-3
v_gene: TRBV4-1
len: 15
CDR3aa: CASSQGAANTDTQYF

j_gene: TRBJ1-1
v_gene: TRBV7-2
len: 12
CDR3aa: CASSLHRTEAFF

j_gene: TRBJ1-4
v_gene: TRBV19
len: 14
CDR3aa: CASSTTATNEKLFF

j_gene: TRBJ1-3
v_gene: TRBV4-3
len: 17
CDR3aa: CASSHSSSGGSGNTIYF

j_gene: TRBJ1-1
v_gene: TRBV5-1
len: 12
CDR3aa: CASKPGDTEAFF

j_gene: TRBJ1-2
v_gene: TRBV5-1
len: 12
CDR3aa: CASSSEMAGYTF

j_gene: TRBJ2-7
v_gene: TRBV13
len: 16
CDR3aa: CASSLGGTGSSYEQYF

j_gene: TRBJ2-7
v_gene: TRBV11-2
len: 15
CDR3aa: CASSLAAGGPYEQYF

j_gene: TRBJ2-1
v_gene: TRBV13
len: 16
CDR3aa: CASSPSGEGFRDEQFF

j_gene: TRBJ1-4
v_gene: TRBV2
len: 15
CDR3aa: CASSATRGTNEKLFF

j_gene: TRBJ1-1
v_gene: TRBV2
len: 17
CDR3aa: CASSEGGGWGRNTEAFF

j_gene: TRBJ2-3
v_gene: TRBV25-1
len: 15
CDR3aa: CASSVGASRGDTQYF

j_gene: TRBJ2-2
v_gene: TRBV7-3
len: 18
CDR3aa: CASSLTNTGYSNTGELFF

j_gene: TRBJ2-7
v_gene: TRBV11-3
len: 12
CDR3aa: CASSLVRSEQYF

j_gene: TRBJ1-6
v_gene: TRBV5-4
len: 15
CDR3aa: CASSSRDRVNSPLHF

j_gene: TRBJ2-1
v_gene: TRBV19
len: 15
CDR3aa: CASSMTSGGYNEQFF

j_gene: TRBJ1-1
v_gene: TRBV5-1
len: 13
CDR3aa: CASSLGPGYEAFF